These T cell receptor beta chains were read from a single sample in a study of cytomegalovirus exposure and HLA in healthy donors. Sequenced by immunoSEQ multiplex PCR; TCRdb stores in-frame clones only, minus some. The sample carries 90,000 or so clones, 65% recorded once. Source material: PBMCs. Source of these receptors: a boy younger than 18 in good health and CMV-seropositive. CDR3s include the opening cysteine and the closing phenylalanine or tryptophan. D genes are given only for firm matches. Expanded clones get a size class; other rows say once, few or many, or leave the size out.

J gene | clone size | V gene | D gene | CDR3 DNA | CDR3 protein
TRBJ1-3 | - | TRBV13 | TRBD1 | TGTGCCAGCAGCCTCGGGACAGGGGCTGGAAACACCATATATTTT | CASSLGTGAGNTIYF
TRBJ2-7 | - | TRBV2 | - | TGTGCCAGCAGTGAAGCGAGAAGAAATACCTACGAGCAGTACTTC | CASSEARRNTYEQYF
TRBJ1-2 | - | TRBV6-1 | - | TGTGCCAGCAGTGAACGAGGGCTAGAGGGCTACACCTTC | CASSERGLEGYTF
TRBJ1-4 | few | TRBV5-1 | TRBD1 | TGCGCCAGCAGCTTGTCGGCAGGGGGCGATTCGATGTTTTTT | CASSLSAGGDSMFF
TRBJ2-7 | few | TRBV5-1 | TRBD1 | TGCGCCAGCAGCTTGGGACAGGGCGTCAACGAGCAGTACTTC | CASSLGQGVNEQYF
TRBJ2-1 | - | TRBV18 | TRBD2 | TGTGCCAGCTCACTATCGAGCGGGAGGCCCTACAATGAGCAGTTCTTC | CASSLSSGRPYNEQFF
TRBJ2-4 | - | TRBV7-9 | TRBD1 | TGTGCCAGCAGCTCGGAAATGACAGGGGAGTACATTCAGTACTTC | CASSSEMTGEYIQYF
TRBJ2-3 | - | TRBV5-6 | - | TGTGCCAGCAGCTTGGTGTCATCTTCTGGAGGGGATACGCAGTATTTT | CASSLVSSSGGDTQYF
TRBJ2-7 | - | TRBV6-1 | - | TGTGCCAGCAGTGAAGGTCCGAGTGTCTACGAGCAGTACTTC | CASSEGPSVYEQYF
TRBJ2-1 | - | TRBV5-1 | - | TGCGCCAGCAGCTGGGGGGGCGGCGACAATGAGCAGTTCTTC | CASSWGGGDNEQFF
TRBJ2-7 | - | TRBV6-5 | TRBD1 | TGTGCCAGCAGTTACTCAGTAGACAGGGGGGCTTACGAGCAGTACTTC | CASSYSVDRGAYEQYF
TRBJ1-4 | - | TRBV6-6 | TRBD1 | TGTGCCACCCAGGGGGCTCCGCGCACTAATGAAAAACTGTTTTTT | CATQGAPRTNEKLFF
TRBJ1-1 | - | TRBV5-1 | - | TGCGCCAGCAGCTCTGACTTAGGTGGTGAAGCTTTCTTT | CASSSDLGGEAFF
TRBJ1-5 | - | TRBV7-8 | TRBD1 | TGTGCCAGCAGCTGGACAGGGAGTAGCAATCAGCCCCAGCATTTT | CASSWTGSSNQPQHF
TRBJ1-2 | - | TRBV5-6 | TRBD1 | TGTGCCAGCAGCCTGGACAGGGCCGGCGGCTACACCTTC | CASSLDRAGGYTF
TRBJ2-2 | few | TRBV19 | - | TGTGCCAGCCTCAAGCAGGGTTTTGGGTTACGACACCAAAACACCGGGGAGCTGTTTTTT | CASLKQGFGLRHQNTGELFF
TRBJ2-4 | - | TRBV6-1 | - | TGTGCCAGCAGTGAAGCGCTTCTGGGGGGACTTCGACGGTACTTC | CASSEALLGGLRRYF
TRBJ2-6 | - | TRBV12-2 | - | TGTGCAAGTCGCTCTGGAATTAGGACAGGGACACCACCGGCCGGGGCCAACGTCCTGACTTTC | CASRSGIRTGTPPAGANVLTF
TRBJ1-4 | few | TRBV5-1 | - | TGCGCCAGCAGCTTGGCCACAGGGTTATTTGAAAAACTGTTTTTT | CASSLATGLFEKLFF